These T cell receptor beta chains were read from a single sample in a study of T cells after yellow fever vaccination. In TCRdb, the 5' RACE reads were re-called with MiXCR into one record per CDR3 protein. The sample holds some 500,000 distinct CDR3 sequences, roughly 13% seen once. This specimen consisted of PBMCs, obtained on the day of the yellow fever booster vaccination. The receptors originated from a young man who received the YFV17D yellow fever vaccine. Each CDR3 is given with its conserved first and last residue. D genes are given only for firm matches. Not every row has a clone size; where given, it reads once, few, many or a size class.

j_gene,len,abundance,v_gene,d_gene,CDR3nt,CDR3aa
TRBJ2-7,14,NA,TRBV7-6,NA,TGTGCCAGCAGCTTAGCAGGGAAAACCTACGAGCAGTACTTC,CASSLAGKTYEQYF
TRBJ1-3,16,few,TRBV5-4,NA,TGTGCCAGCAGCTTGATGGGGCGGGGGTCTGGAAACACCATATATTTT,CASSLMGRGSGNTIYF
TRBJ2-5,13,NA,TRBV20-1,NA,TGCAGTGCTAGAGGGGACCGGAATGGGGCCCAGTACTTC,CSARGDRNGAQYF
TRBJ2-7,13,NA,TRBV7-2,NA,TGTGCCAGCAGCTTAGGAGGGCCAGGGAAGCAGTACTTC,CASSLGGPGKQYF
TRBJ2-2,15,many,TRBV5-1,TRBD1,TGCGCCAGCAGCTCGGACAGGGCGGGCACCGGGGAGCTGTTTTTT,CASSSDRAGTGELFF
TRBJ1-1,15,NA,TRBV7-2,NA,TGTGCCAGCAGCCCCCCCTCAGGGATGAACACTGAAGCTTTCTTT,CASSPPSGMNTEAFF
TRBJ1-5,14,NA,TRBV6-5,TRBD1,TGTGCCAGCAGTAGCCGGGACAGAGGGCAGCCCCAGCATTTT,CASSSRDRGQPQHF
TRBJ2-5,15,few,TRBV10-1,NA,TGCGCCAGCAGTGAGTCAGATGGCTACCAAGAGACCCAGTACTTC,CASSESDGYQETQYF
TRBJ2-1,15,few,TRBV20-1,TRBD2,TGCAGTGCTAGAGGACTAGCGGGAGGACGTCGGGAGCAGTTCTTC,CSARGLAGGRREQFF
TRBJ2-6,14,many,TRBV3-1,NA,TGTGCCAGCAGCCGCGGGCCGGGGGCCAACGTCCTGACTTTC,CASSRGPGANVLTF
TRBJ2-1,12,NA,TRBV27,NA,TGTGCCAGCAGTCCCGGGGCGTTGGAGCAGTTCTTC,CASSPGALEQFF
TRBJ2-7,12,few,TRBV20-1,NA,TGCAGTGCTCATTGGATGACCTACGAGCAGTACTTC,CSAHWMTYEQYF
TRBJ2-5,13,NA,TRBV20-1,TRBD2,TGCAGTGCTAGAGGCGGGAGATACCAGACCCAGTACTTC,CSARGGRYQTQYF
TRBJ2-5,18,few,TRBV11-1,TRBD2,TGTGCCAGCAGCTTAGGGACTAGCGGTTCCCGTTGGGTGGAGACCCAGTACTTC,CASSLGTSGSRWVETQYF
TRBJ2-5,15,many,TRBV5-1,TRBD2,TGCGCCAGCAGCCCGGGGGGACTAGCGGGAGAGACCCAGTACTTC,CASSPGGLAGETQYF
TRBJ2-1,15,few,TRBV6-2/TRBV6-3,NA,TGTGCCAGCAGTTACACCCAGCGGGTTGTGAATGAGCAGTTCTTC,CASSYTQRVVNEQFF
TRBJ2-2,13,few,TRBV5-1,TRBD1,TGCGCCAGTTCCCGGGACAGCACCGGGGAGCTGTTTTTT,CASSRDSTGELFF
TRBJ2-1,13,NA,TRBV29-1,NA,TGCAGCGTTGTCCCCCCGAAGAACAATGAGCAGTTCTTC,CSVVPPKNNEQFF
TRBJ1-5,14,NA,TRBV3-1,NA,TGTGCCAGCAGCCAAGCAGGGGACCGGCAGCCCCAGCATTTT,CASSQAGDRQPQHF
TRBJ2-2,17,many,TRBV5-1,NA,TGCGCCAGCAGTCCCCTCGGGCCACAGAGGGTCACCGGGGAGCTGTTTTTT,CASSPLGPQRVTGELFF
TRBJ2-3,16,NA,TRBV20-1,TRBD2,TGCAGTGCTAGACGTCTAGCGGAGCTCCTCACAGATACGCAGTATTTT,CSARRLAELLTDTQYF
TRBJ2-1,14,many,TRBV5-1,NA,TGCGCCAGCAGCTTGGTCGGGGCCTACAATGAGCAGTTCTTC,CASSLVGAYNEQFF